Sequencing of this T cell receptor beta chain was carried out in a study of blood T cell repertoires in COVID-19. Study background: The study drew acute and convalescent COVID-19 samples from the United States, Italy and Spain.

This CDR3 contains 12 residues. With 6 bases removed from V and 8 bases from J, the gap between germline ends came to 16 bases. Germline lookup yields CDR1 SQVTM and CDR2 ANQGSEA. Sequencing used immunoSEQ multiplex PCR; TCRdb keeps in-frame clones, though not all of them. The data hold some 290,000 clones, with over 85% observed a single time. This clone has only a few counts. This TCR came from a woman aged 25 to 39 who had recovered from COVID-19. The genes are TRBV29-1 and TRBJ1-2, with D perhaps TRBD1 (5 bases). The sample was PBMCs or T cells enriched from blood (not recorded which). This chain's CDR3 is CSVKTGGIGYTF. For the CDR3, the DNA is TGCAGCGTCAAAACGGGGGGGATCGGCTACACCTTC.